This TCR beta chain is drawn from a study of CD8 T cells in Susac syndrome. General study findings and limits: In its TCR sequencing and HLA analysis, the study acknowledged that the number of individuals was relatively small.

As concerns this clonotype: Antigen specificity is unknown.

The RNA input was about 0.5 to 1 ug, and it was reverse transcribed with random hexamers. Amplification of TCR beta CDR3 was carried out by immunoSEQ multiplex PCR, which covered 54 Vbeta and 13 Jbeta segments. TCRdb fed the immunoSEQ multiplex PCR reads into MiXCR, producing one record per CDR3 protein. The sample yields about 200,000 distinct CDR3 sequences, 85% to 95% seen once. Treatment-naive patients with stable or active relapsing-remitting disease were the multiple sclerosis controls. This CDR3 contains 14 residues. In germline, CDR1 is LGHDT, CDR2 YNNKEL (reference sequence). The V and J ends lost 4 bases and 4 bases respectively, with 13 bases between them.

This sequence was found in a human donor with multiple sclerosis. V is TRBV3-1 and J is TRBJ2-5; tentatively, D is TRBD2 (6 bases). What was sequenced was CD4+ T cells from PBMCs. The CDR3 loop is CASSPRGIRETQYF. The CDR3 DNA is TGTGCCAGCAGCCCTCGGGGGATCCGAGAGACCCAGTACTTC.